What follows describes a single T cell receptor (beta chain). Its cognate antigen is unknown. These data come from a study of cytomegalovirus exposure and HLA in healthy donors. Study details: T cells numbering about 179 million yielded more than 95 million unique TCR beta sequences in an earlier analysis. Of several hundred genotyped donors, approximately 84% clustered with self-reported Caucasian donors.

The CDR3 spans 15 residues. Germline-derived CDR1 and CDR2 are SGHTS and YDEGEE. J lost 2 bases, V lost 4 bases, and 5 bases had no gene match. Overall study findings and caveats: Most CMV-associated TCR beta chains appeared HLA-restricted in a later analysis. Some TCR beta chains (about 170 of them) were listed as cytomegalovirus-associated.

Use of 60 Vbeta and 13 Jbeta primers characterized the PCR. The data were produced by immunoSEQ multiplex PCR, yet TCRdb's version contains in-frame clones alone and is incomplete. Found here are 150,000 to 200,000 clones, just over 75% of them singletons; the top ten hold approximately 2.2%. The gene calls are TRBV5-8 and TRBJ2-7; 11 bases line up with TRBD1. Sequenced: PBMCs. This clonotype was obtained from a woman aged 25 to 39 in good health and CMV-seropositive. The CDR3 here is CASSPWTGGAYEQYF. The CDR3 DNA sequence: TGTGCCAGCAGCCCTTGGACAGGGGGCGCCTACGAGCAGTACTTC.